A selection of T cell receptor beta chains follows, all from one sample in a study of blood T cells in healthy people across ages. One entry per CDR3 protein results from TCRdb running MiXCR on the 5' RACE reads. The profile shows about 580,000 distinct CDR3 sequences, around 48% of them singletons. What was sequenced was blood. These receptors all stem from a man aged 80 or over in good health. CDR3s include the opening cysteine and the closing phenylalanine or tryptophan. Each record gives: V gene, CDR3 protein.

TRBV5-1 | CASSVTYEQYF
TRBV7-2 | CASSELRAQETQYF
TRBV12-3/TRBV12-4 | CASSWRTGGRITQYF
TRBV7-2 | CASSPGGSPPGEQFF
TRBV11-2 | CASSPSGAGAFF
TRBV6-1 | CASRAQQITEAFF
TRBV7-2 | CASSRPLAGGPTETQYF
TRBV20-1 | CSAREVGRGDTEAFF
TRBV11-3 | CASSLGQGGDTQYF
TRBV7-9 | CASSLSGDRADTQYF
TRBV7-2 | CASSPMGATPFF
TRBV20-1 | CSARVMGAAYEQYF
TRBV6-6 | CASSTGPPGTQYF
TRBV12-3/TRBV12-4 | CASSLDRVNSPLHF
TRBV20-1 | CSASGGGQPQHF
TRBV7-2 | CASSPRFRDGQFF
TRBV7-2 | CASSLMGQVQETQYF
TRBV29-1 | CSVGGGKYNEQYF
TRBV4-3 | CASSQRTSGDYGYTF
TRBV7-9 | CASSLAGGKGTELYGYTF
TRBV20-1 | CSAPGTGGTYEQYF
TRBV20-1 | CSAREAGARGRSTEAFF
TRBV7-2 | CASSMTSGGPPNEQFF
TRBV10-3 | CAAGGGADEKLFF
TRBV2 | CASSRGTSGRADTQYF
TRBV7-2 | CASSPPGIEQFF
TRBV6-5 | CASSYWVNQPQHF
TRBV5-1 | CASSLDNAGVTDTQYF
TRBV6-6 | CASTLGGAPNTGELFF
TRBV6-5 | CASSRQGRDAKNIQYF
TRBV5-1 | CASSSQRGGVYEQYF
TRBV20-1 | CSARLAGRYGETQYF
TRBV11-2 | CASSSGQGHTGELFF
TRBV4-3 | CASSQEWRGTEAFF
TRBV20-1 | CSAWTGANYGYTF
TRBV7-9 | CASSNRVTTNEKLFF
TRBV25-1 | CASSEFDEQYF
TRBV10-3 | CAITGQSDGYTF
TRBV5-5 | CASSVQGGSKNIQYF
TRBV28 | CASNEGSTTNEKLFF
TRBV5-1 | CASSLPDQGSYEQYF
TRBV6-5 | CASSLKISGANVLTF
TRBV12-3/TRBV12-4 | CASSLGGGKNQPQHF
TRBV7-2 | CASSLVGSEKLFF
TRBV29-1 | CSANSGGTEAFF
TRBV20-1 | CSARAPSDDQPQHF
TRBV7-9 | CASSLESGPRPYEQYF
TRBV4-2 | CASSQKDSAEMNSPLHF
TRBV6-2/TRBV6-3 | CASSLGRGVETQYF
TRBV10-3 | CAISGLAGQAYEQYF
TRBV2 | CATPVRGDTQYF
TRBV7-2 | CASSLDPGQKQYF
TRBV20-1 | CSASLGGTSDGEQYF